A single sample gave rise to the 13 T cell receptor beta chains below, sequenced in a study of a mutant IDH1 vaccine in newly diagnosed glioma. These receptors have no known antigen. Time point meaning: week 5, during vaccination. In every dose of vaccine, 300 ug of mutant IDH1 20-mer peptide was given alongside topical imiquimod. Here immunoSEQ multiplex PCR was the method, and the copy in TCRdb shows in-frame clones only, minus some. Of about 25,000 clones detected, about 76% appear once; the ten largest clones hold more than 9%. Material: PBMCs, obtained from a glioma patient whose treatment included an IDH1 peptide vaccine. The receptors were gathered from a man aged 40-49 years with glioma.

The chain links TRBV27 to TRBJ1-2, with D maybe TRBD1 (5 bases). V lost 0 bases and J lost 3, with 14 bases in between. Germline CDR1 reads MNHEY; CDR2 reads SMNVEV (reference sequence). CDR3 size: 16 residues. In DNA, the CDR3 is TGTGCCAGCAGTTTATCGGGGGGACTTCCAGACTATGGCTACACCTTC. As protein: CASSLSGGLPDYGYTF.

Judged by abundance, this clone is medium-sized. This chain uses TRBV10-3 with TRBJ1-5, with D uncertain. Germline-derived CDR1 and CDR2 are ENHRY and SYGVKD. The V end lost 6 bases, the J end lost 1 base, and 4 bases lay between the germline ends. The CDR3 sequence is 12 residues long. The CDR3: CAISESNQPQHF. DNA for the CDR3: TGTGCCATCAGCGAAAGCAATCAGCCCCAGCATTTT.

The chain uses TRBV28 and TRBJ2-1; D is perhaps TRBD2 (6 bases). Germline assignment: CDR1 MDHEN and CDR2 SYDVKM. The V end was cut by 6 bases, the J end by 9 bases, with 9 bases between. The CDR3 sequence is 11 residues long. CDR3 sequence (DNA): TGTGCCAGCAGGGGAGCGGGTGAGCAGTTCTTC. The encoded protein is CASRGAGEQFF.

The chain uses TRBV5-1 and TRBJ2-7; tentatively, D is TRBD1 (5 bases). This CDR3 is 13 amino acids long. Germline V lookup: CDR1 SGHRS, CDR2 YFSETQ. V was trimmed by 0 bases and J by 5 bases, leaving 9 bases between them. The CDR3, as DNA: TGCGCCAGCAGCTTGGGGGGCAGGGACGAGCAGTACTTC. It encodes CASSLGGRDEQYF. The full variable domain, with the rest looked up from reference TRBV5-1 and TRBJ2-7, is KAGVTQTPRYLIKTRGQQVTLSCSPISGHRSVSWYQQTPGQGLQFLFEYFSETQRNKGNFPGRFSGRQFSNSRSEMNVSTLELGDSALYLCASSLGGRDEQYFGPGTRLTVT.

The chain combines TRBV13 with TRBJ2-7; TRBD1 might be the D (6 bases). CDR1 PRHDT and CDR2 FYEKMQ come from the germline V gene (reference sequence). Trimming shortened V by 6 bases and J by 5 bases, and 14 bases separated the two germline ends. The CDR3 length is 13 residues. This CDR3 is CASSFVQGNEQYV. The CDR3 nucleotides read TGTGCCAGCAGTTTCGTACAGGGTAACGAGCAGTACGTC.

This clone turned up a few times. This chain joins TRBV29-1 and TRBJ1-1; TRBD1 might be the D (5 bases). Germline CDR1 is SQVTM and CDR2 is ANQGSEA. V dropped 6 bases and J dropped 0 bases, with 11 bases sitting between them. The CDR3 sequence is 13 residues long. The CDR3 bases are TGCAGCGTAATGGACAAGGTGAACACTGAAGCTTTCTTT. Translating it yields CSVMDKVNTEAFF.

The rearrangement uses TRBV25-1 and TRBJ2-2; TRBD2 matches 10 bases. The V segment lost 6 bases and the J segment 2 bases; nucleotides outside the gene matches: 3. CDR3 size: 15 residues. Germline loops: CDR1 MGHDK, CDR2 SYGVNS. The DNA of the CDR3 is TGTGCCAGCAGCTGGACTAGCGGAAACACCGGGGAGCTGTTTTTT. It codes for CASSWTSGNTGELFF. Together with reference TRBV25-1 and TRBJ2-2, the CDR3 gives the full variable domain: EADIYQTPRYLVIGTGKKITLECSQTMGHDKMYWYQQDPGMELHLIHYSYGVNSTEKGDLSSESTVSRIRTEHFPLTLESARPSHTSQYLCASSWTSGNTGELFFGEGSRLTVL.

The chain combines TRBV30 with TRBJ2-5, with 12 bases lining up with TRBD1. The ends lost 2 bases at V and 4 bases at J; junction bases unmatched: 5. The CDR3 is 15 amino acids. In germline, CDR1 is GTSNPN, CDR2 SVGIG (reference sequence). This chain's CDR3 is CAWSHPGQGAETQYF. The DNA for the CDR3 is TGTGCCTGGAGTCATCCGGGACAGGGGGCAGAGACCCAGTACTTC.

This clone has only a few counts. The chain joins TRBV6-4 to TRBJ1-1; tentatively, D is TRBD1 (5 bases). This CDR3 contains 16 residues. CDR1 is MRHNA, CDR2 SNTAGT, per germline. V lost 4 bases, J lost 2 bases, and 17 bases lay in between. The CDR3 DNA sequence: TGTGCCAGCAGTGCCCCTCGGGGCAGAGCAAACACTGAAGCTTTCTTT. This codes for CASSAPRGRANTEAFF.

The rearrangement uses TRBV10-3 and TRBJ1-5; a weak D match, TRBD1 (5 bases). The V end lost 11 bases, the J end lost 6 bases, and 17 bases lay between the germline ends. Germline V gives CDR1 ENHRY, CDR2 SYGVKD. The CDR3 is 13 amino acids. The CDR3 coding sequence is TGTGCCGCGGAGAGAAAGAGGGGTCAGCCCCAGCATTTT. Protein: CAAERKRGQPQHF.

The chain has TRBV5-8 and TRBJ2-1; D gene uncertain. CDR1 and CDR2 (germline): SGHTS, YDEGEE. Trimming took 4 bases from V and 6 from J, leaving 11 bases between them. CDR3 length: 13 amino acids. The CDR3 sequence: CASSPRSINEQFF. In DNA, the CDR3 is TGTGCCAGCAGCCCCCGGTCCATCAATGAGCAGTTCTTC.

The genes are TRBV11-2 and TRBJ2-5, with 11 bases identical to TRBD2. V lost 4 bases and J lost 2; bases outside the gene matches: 6. Germline CDR1 is SGHAT and CDR2 is FQNNGV. The CDR3 has 16 residues. CDR3 DNA sequence: TGTGCCAGCAGCTCCAGACTAGCGGGGATGCAAGAGACCCAGTACTTC. Translated, it gives CASSSRLAGMQETQYF.

The chain couples TRBV6-5 to TRBJ1-6; no definite D call. V was cut by 4 bases and J by 5 bases, with 9 bases left in between. Germline-derived CDR1 and CDR2 are MNHEY and SVGAGI. This CDR3 is built from 14 residues. The CDR3 protein is CASSSRTNNSPLHF. The CDR3 coding sequence is TGTGCCAGCAGTTCTCGGACGAATAATTCACCCCTCCACTTT.